This T cell receptor (beta chain) was sequenced for a study of cytomegalovirus exposure and HLA in healthy donors. The CDR3 loop spans 16 amino acids. The V gene's germline CDR1 is LGHNA and CDR2 YNFKEQ. V was trimmed by 1 base and J by 1 base, leaving 13 bases between them. The PCR was carried out with 60 Vbeta primers and 13 Jbeta primers. Sequencing was performed with immunoSEQ multiplex PCR; in TCRdb, only in-frame clones are kept and a portion is missing. The data contain approximately 120,000 clones, roughly four fifths of them singletons. The specimen was PBMCs. V gene TRBV4-2 combines with J gene TRBJ1-1; no definite D call. The origin of this receptor is a woman aged 55-75 years in good health and CMV-seropositive. This CDR3 is CASSQGTNPENTEAFF. DNA of the CDR3: TGTGCCAGCAGCCAAGGAACAAACCCCGAGAACACTGAAGCTTTCTTT.